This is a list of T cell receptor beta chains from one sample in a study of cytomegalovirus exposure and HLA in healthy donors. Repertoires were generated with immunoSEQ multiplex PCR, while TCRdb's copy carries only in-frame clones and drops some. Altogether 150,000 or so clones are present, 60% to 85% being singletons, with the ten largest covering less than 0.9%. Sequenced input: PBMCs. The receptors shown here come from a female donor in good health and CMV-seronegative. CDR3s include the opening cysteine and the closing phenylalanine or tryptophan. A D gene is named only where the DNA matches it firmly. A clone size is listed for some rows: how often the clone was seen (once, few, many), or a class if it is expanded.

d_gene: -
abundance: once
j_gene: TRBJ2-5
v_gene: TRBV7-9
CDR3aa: CASRSRGFGVGETQYF
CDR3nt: TGTGCCAGCAGAAGCCGCGGGTTTGGGGTAGGAGAGACCCAGTACTTC

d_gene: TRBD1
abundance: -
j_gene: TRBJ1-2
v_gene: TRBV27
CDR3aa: CASSLSRQGALGYTF
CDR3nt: TGTGCCAGCAGTTTATCGAGACAGGGGGCGCTTGGCTACACCTTC

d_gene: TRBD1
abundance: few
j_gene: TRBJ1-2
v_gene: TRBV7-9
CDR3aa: CASSHPTGGIFGYTF
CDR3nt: TGTGCCAGCAGCCATCCTACAGGGGGCATTTTTGGCTACACCTTC

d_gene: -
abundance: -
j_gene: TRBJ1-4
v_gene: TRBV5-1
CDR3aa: CASSLVNGRNEKLFF
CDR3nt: TGCGCCAGTAGCTTGGTAAACGGTAGAAATGAAAAACTGTTTTTT

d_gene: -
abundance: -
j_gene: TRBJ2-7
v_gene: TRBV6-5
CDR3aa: CASSYSTGESSYEQYF
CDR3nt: TGTGCCAGCAGTTACTCAACTGGAGAGAGCTCCTACGAGCAGTACTTC

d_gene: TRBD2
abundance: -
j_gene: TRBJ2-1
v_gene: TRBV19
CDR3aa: CASSGGLAGAGEQFF
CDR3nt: TGTGCCTCCTCCGGGGGGCTAGCGGGAGCAGGTGAGCAGTTCTTC

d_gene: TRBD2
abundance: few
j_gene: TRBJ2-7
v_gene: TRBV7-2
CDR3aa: CASSLDYGLAGGQYF
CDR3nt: TGTGCCAGCAGCTTAGACTATGGACTAGCGGGGGGCCAGTACTTC

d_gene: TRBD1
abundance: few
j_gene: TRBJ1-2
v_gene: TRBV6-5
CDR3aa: CASKRTGTDGYTF
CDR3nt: TGTGCCAGCAAACGGACAGGGACTGATGGCTACACCTTC

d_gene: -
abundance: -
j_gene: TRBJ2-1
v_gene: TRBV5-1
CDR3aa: CASLEGEGEQFF
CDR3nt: TGCGCCAGTCTTGAAGGTGAGGGTGAGCAGTTCTTC

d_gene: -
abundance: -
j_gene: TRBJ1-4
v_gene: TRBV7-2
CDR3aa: CASSLSNRAANEKLFF
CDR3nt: TGTGCCAGCAGCCTTTCAAACAGGGCAGCTAATGAAAAACTGTTTTTT

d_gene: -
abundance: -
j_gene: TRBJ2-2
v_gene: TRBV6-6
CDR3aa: CASSSLGQSTGELFF
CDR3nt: TGTGCCAGCAGTTCACTCGGACAGTCTACCGGGGAGCTGTTTTTT

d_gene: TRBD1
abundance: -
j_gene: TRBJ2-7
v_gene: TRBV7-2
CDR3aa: CASSRQGALGYEQYF
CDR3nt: TGTGCCAGCAGTCGACAGGGGGCGCTGGGTTACGAGCAGTACTTC

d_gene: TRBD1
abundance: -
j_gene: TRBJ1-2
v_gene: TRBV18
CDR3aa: CASSSGQLYGYTF
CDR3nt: TGTGCCAGCTCATCGGGACAGCTGTATGGCTACACCTTC

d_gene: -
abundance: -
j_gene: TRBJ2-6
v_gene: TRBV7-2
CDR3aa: CASSLDISGANVLTF
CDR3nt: TGTGCCAGCAGCCTGGACATCTCTGGGGCCAACGTCCTGACTTTC

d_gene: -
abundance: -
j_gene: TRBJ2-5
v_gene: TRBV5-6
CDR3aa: CASSALRRGGGPGGETQYF
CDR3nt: TGTGCCAGCAGCGCATTGAGACGCGGCGGGGGCCCGGGAGGAGAGACCCAGTACTTC

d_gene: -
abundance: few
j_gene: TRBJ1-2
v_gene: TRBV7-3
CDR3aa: CASSPTTGSAYTF
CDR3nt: TGTGCCAGCAGCCCAACTACAGGGTCGGCCTACACCTTC

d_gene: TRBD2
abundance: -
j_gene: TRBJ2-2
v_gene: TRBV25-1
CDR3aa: CASSEARGDTGELFF
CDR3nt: TGTGCCAGCAGTGAAGCGCGGGGGGACACCGGGGAGCTGTTTTTT

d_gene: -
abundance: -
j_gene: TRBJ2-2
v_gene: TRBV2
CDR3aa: CASSPRGTNTGELFF
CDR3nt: TGTGCCAGCAGCCCCCGGGGGACCAACACCGGGGAGCTGTTTTTT

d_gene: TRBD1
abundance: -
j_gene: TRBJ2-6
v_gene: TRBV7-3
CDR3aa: CASSSGQLVSGANVLTF
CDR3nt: TGTGCCAGCAGCTCGGGACAGTTAGTTTCTGGGGCCAACGTCCTGACTTTC

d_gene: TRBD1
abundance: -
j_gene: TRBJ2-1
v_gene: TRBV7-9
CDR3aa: CASSLVGTGSNNEQFF
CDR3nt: TGTGCCAGCAGCTTAGTTGGGACAGGATCGAACAATGAGCAGTTCTTC

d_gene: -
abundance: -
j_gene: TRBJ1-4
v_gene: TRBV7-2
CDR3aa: CASSQMGGSHEKLFF
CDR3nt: TGTGCCAGCAGCCAGATGGGAGGGTCTCATGAAAAACTGTTTTTT

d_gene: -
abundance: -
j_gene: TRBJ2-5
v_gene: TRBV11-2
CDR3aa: CASSSWGGRGETQYF
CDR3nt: TGTGCCAGCAGCTCATGGGGGGGCCGGGGGGAGACCCAGTACTTC

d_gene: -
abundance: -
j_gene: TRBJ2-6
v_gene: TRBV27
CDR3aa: CASRPWSGANGLTF
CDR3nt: TGTGCCAGCCGCCCGTGGTCTGGGGCCAACGGCCTGACTTTC

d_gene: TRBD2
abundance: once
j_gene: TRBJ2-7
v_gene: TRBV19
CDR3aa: CASSIRREGPYEQYF
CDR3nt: TGTGCCAGTAGTATACGGCGGGAGGGCCCCTACGAGCAGTACTTC

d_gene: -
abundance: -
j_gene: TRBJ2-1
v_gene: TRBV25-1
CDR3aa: CASSEPPSDEQFF
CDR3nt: TGTGCCAGCAGTGAACCCCCTTCCGATGAGCAGTTCTTC

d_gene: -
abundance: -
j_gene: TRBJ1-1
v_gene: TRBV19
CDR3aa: CASSIRGLRGGEAFF
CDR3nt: TGTGCCAGTAGTATCCGGGGGCTCCGGGGGGGTGAAGCTTTCTTT

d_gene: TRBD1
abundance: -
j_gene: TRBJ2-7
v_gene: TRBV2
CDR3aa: CASSTQGASYEQYF
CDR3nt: TGTGCCAGCAGTACACAGGGGGCGTCCTACGAGCAGTACTTC

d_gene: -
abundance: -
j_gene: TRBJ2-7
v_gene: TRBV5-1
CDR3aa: CASSSGSRSEQYF
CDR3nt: TGCGCCAGCAGCTCCGGGTCTAGGTCCGAGCAGTACTTC

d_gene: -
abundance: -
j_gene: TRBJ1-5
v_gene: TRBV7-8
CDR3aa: CASSLELYAVVQPQHF
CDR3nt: TGTGCCAGCAGCTTAGAGCTGTACGCCGTTGTTCAGCCCCAGCATTTT

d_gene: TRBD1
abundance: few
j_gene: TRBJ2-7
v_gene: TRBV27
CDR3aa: CASRLKTGGASYEQYF
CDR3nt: TGTGCCAGCAGGCTTAAGACAGGGGGCGCCTCCTACGAGCAGTACTTC

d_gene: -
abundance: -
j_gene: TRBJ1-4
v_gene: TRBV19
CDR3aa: CASSPGAGQEKLFF
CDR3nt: TGTGCCAGTAGCCCTGGGGCAGGGCAAGAAAAACTGTTTTTT

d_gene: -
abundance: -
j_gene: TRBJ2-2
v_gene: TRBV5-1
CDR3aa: CASSNRGGGELFF
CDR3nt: TGCGCCAGCAGCAACAGGGGAGGCGGGGAGCTGTTTTTT

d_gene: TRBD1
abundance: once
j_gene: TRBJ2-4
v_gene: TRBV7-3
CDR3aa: CASSQGTVLAKNSQYF
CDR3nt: TGTGCCAGCAGCCAAGGGACAGTCCTAGCCAAAAACAGTCAGTACTTC

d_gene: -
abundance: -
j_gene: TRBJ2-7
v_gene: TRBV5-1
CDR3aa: CASSLAAGAAYEQYF
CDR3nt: TGCGCCAGCAGCTTGGCGGCAGGGGCAGCCTACGAGCAGTACTTC

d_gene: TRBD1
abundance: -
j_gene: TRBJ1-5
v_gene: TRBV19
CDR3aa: CASKDRGGNQPQHF
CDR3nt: TGTGCCAGTAAGGACAGGGGAGGCAATCAGCCCCAGCATTTT

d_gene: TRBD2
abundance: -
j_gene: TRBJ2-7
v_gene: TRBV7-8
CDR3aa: CASSLVSGGSYEQYF
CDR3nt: TGTGCCAGCAGCTTAGTCAGCGGGGGATCCTACGAGCAGTACTTC

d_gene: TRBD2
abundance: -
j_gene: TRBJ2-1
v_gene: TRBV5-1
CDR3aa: CASSLDVGREYNEQFF
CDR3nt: TGCGCCAGCAGCTTGGATGTCGGGAGGGAATACAATGAGCAGTTCTTC

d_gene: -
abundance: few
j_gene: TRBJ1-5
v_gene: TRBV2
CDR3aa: CASSPQGPNSNQPQHF
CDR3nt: TGTGCCAGCAGTCCACAGGGTCCCAACAGCAATCAGCCCCAGCATTTT

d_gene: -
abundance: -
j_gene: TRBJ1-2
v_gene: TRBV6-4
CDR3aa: CASSDLSGGSDYTF
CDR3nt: TGTGCCAGCAGTGACCTCTCGGGGGGCTCGGACTACACCTTC

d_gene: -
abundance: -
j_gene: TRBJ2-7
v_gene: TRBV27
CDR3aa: CASRKGTGTYEQYF
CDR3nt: TGTGCCAGCAGAAAGGGGACTGGGACCTACGAGCAGTACTTC

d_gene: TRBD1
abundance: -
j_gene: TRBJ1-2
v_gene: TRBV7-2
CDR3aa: CASSLAAGGKGYTF
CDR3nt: TGTGCCAGCAGCTTAGCTGCAGGGGGAAAGGGCTACACCTTC

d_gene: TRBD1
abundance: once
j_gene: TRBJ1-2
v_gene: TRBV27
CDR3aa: CASSSLGQGERGYGYTF
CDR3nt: TGTGCCAGCAGTTCCCTGGGACAGGGTGAACGCGGCTATGGCTACACCTTC